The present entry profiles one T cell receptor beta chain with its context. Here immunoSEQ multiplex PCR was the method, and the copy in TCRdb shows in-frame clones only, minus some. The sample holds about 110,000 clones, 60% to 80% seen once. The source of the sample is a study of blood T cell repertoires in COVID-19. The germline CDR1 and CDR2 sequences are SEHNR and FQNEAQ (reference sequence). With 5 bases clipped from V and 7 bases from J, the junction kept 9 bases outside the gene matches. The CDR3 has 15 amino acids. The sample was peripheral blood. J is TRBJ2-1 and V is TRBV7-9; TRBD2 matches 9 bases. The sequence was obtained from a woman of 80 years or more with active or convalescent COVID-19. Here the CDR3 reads CASSRPGLAGNEQFF. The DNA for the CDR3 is TGTGCCAGCAGCAGACCGGGACTAGCAGGGAATGAGCAGTTCTTC.